The T cell receptor beta chain described here comes from a study of blood T cell repertoires in COVID-19. As for the study in general: Acute and convalescent COVID-19 specimens originated in the United States, Italy and Spain. Sample material is recorded as cDNA or gDNA derived from T cells, B-cell-depleted T cells, or PBMCs.

Study members were between roughly 18 and 100 years old and lived in 24 US regions. The authors' processing: Amplifying reference gene primers gave estimates of nucleated cell counts. Clones were read by immunoSEQ multiplex PCR, and TCRdb kept only the in-frame ones, dropping some. V, J and clone size derive from that table, while D and trimming were established from the DNA sequence. The sample records about 64,000 clones, more than 75% being singletons. The TCR was taken from a woman in her thirties or forties who had recovered from COVID-19. The sequenced material came from PBMCs or T cells enriched from blood (not recorded which).

The CDR3 nucleotides read TGTGCCAGCAGCCCACGGGATAGCGGGGGAGGTGATACGCAGTATTTT. Translating gives CASSPRDSGGGDTQYF. The gene calls are TRBV4-2 and TRBJ2-3, with 9 bases lining up with TRBD2. The CDR3 runs 16 residues. The V gene end was trimmed by 4 bases and the J gene end by 6 bases; junction bases not matched to a gene: 11. Germline CDR1 is LGHNA and CDR2 is YNFKEQ.